The 15 T cell receptor beta chains listed next were all sequenced from one sample in a study of T-cell reconstitution after alpha-beta-depleted transplantation in children. TCRbeta library construction was performed incorporating unique molecular identifiers. TCRdb used MiXCR to reprocess the PCR reads, holding one entry per CDR3 protein. The table includes more than 85,000 distinct CDR3 sequences, under 9% detected once. This material consisted of PBMCs, taken before TCRalphabeta/CD19-depleted stem cell transplant. Receptors originate from a boy younger than 10 with acute lymphoblastic leukemia, due to receive a stem cell transplant.

This clonotype was counted many times. The V gene is TRBV20-1, the J gene TRBJ2-3; TRBD2 matches 8 bases. V dropped 3 bases and J dropped 7; count of bases not matched to a gene: 9. CDR1 and CDR2 (germline): DFQATT, SNEGSKA (reference sequence). CDR3 length: 14 amino acids. CDR3 bases: TGCAGTGCTAGGGCGGGGGGCCCGATCCATACGCAGTATTTT. This codes for CSARAGGPIHTQYF.

V and J are TRBV5-1 and TRBJ1-4; TRBD1 matches at 7 bases. The CDR3 extends over 13 amino acids. With 10 bases clipped from V and 7 bases from J, the junction kept 10 bases outside the gene matches. Looked up from germline, CDR1 is SGHRS and CDR2 is YFSETQ. In DNA form, the CDR3 reads TGCGCCCCTTCACAGGGGAGGTGTGAAAAACTGTTTTTT. Its translation: CAPSQGRCEKLFF.

This chain links TRBV5-4 with TRBJ2-4; 9 bases match TRBD2. J was trimmed by 5 bases and V by 3 bases; bases with no gene match: 9. Germline V CDR1 and CDR2: SGHNT, YYREEE (reference sequence). This CDR3 region has 16 residues. The CDR3 reads CASSSEASGAQNIQYF. As DNA, the CDR3 is TGTGCCAGCAGCTCTGAGGCTAGCGGGGCCCAAAACATTCAGTACTTC.

This clonotype occurred many times. This chain uses TRBV20-1 with TRBJ2-1; 8 bases agree with TRBD2. The junction had 6 bases not matched to a gene; V was cut back by 3 bases and J by 2 bases. CDR1 is DFQATT and CDR2 is SNEGSKA in the germline V gene (reference sequence). The CDR3 runs to 15 residues. The CDR3 loop is CSASWGSGAYNEQFF. The CDR3 region has the DNA TGCAGTGCTAGTTGGGGTAGCGGGGCCTACAATGAGCAGTTCTTC.

This clonotype was seen a handful of times. CDR3 bases: TGCAGTGCTGCAGACTATGGTGGCTACACCTTC. This sequence encodes CSAADYGGYTF. This chain uses TRBV20-1 with TRBJ1-2, with D unclear. Trimming pared 5 bases from V and 7 bases from J, leaving 11 bases between. CDR1 and CDR2 (germline): DFQATT, SNEGSKA (reference sequence). The CDR3 sequence is 11 residues long.

This clonotype has at least ten counts. The V call is TRBV7-8, the J call TRBJ2-1; D is tentatively TRBD1 or TRBD2 (6 bases each). Between the trimmed V and J ends, which lost 0 bases and 8 bases, there was a span of 11 bases. CDR1 and CDR2 from the germline V gene are SGHVS and FQNEAQ. The CDR3 has 14 amino acids. The CDR3: CASSLAGGTDEQFF. The CDR3 coding sequence is TGTGCCAGCAGCTTAGCGGGGGGCACCGATGAGCAGTTCTTC.

This clonotype was seen only a few times. The rearrangement uses TRBV14 and TRBJ2-3; D may be TRBD1 (6 bases). The V end was cut by 1 base, the J end by 7 bases, with 12 bases between. Germline V CDR1 and CDR2: SGHDN, FVKESK. The CDR3 is 14 amino acids. The CDR3 nucleotides read TGTGCCAGCAGCCAAGCCAGGGGACCTAATACGCAGTATTTT. Translating it yields CASSQARGPNTQYF.

This clonotype was observed many times. This chain links TRBV7-2 with TRBJ2-5, with D uncertain. Germline V gene data show CDR1 as SGHTA and CDR2 as FQGNSA. The CDR3 runs 13 residues. The germline V and J ends were trimmed by 1 base and 0 bases, with 3 bases remaining between them. The CDR3 DNA reads TGTGCCAGCAGCTTAGAGGACCAAGAGACCCAGTACTTC. Residues: CASSLEDQETQYF.

This clonotype has a count of ten or more. The chain carries TRBV6-5 and TRBJ2-7, with a weak D call TRBD1 (5 bases). Trimming took off 2 bases at V and 0 bases at J, with 8 bases between the two ends. This CDR3 has 14 residues. Germline V lookup: CDR1 MNHEY, CDR2 SVGAGI. The CDR3 coding sequence is TGTGCCAGCAGTTACAACCAGGGCTCCTACGAGCAGTACTTC. Translating gives CASSYNQGSYEQYF.

This clonotype was observed a few times. V usage is TRBV6-2 or TRBV6-3 and J usage is TRBJ1-4; D call uncertain. Trimming took 6 bases from V and 0 from J, leaving 11 bases between them. The CDR3 loop spans 15 amino acids. Germline V gene lookup returns CDR1 MNHEY and CDR2 SVGEGT. The CDR3, as DNA: TGTGCCAGCAGCCGCCTCAGGACAACTAATGAAAAACTGTTTTTT. This sequence encodes CASSRLRTTNEKLFF.

This clonotype showed up just a few times. CDR3 sequence reads: CASSSAGGPYEQYF. The CDR3 DNA reads as TGTGCCAGCAGCTCAGCGGGGGGCCCTTACGAGCAGTACTTC. V gene TRBV7-2 combines with J gene TRBJ2-7, with 9 bases matching TRBD2. This CDR3 comprises 14 residues. CDR1 is SGHTA, CDR2 FQGNSA, per germline. V was pared by 4 bases and J by 4 bases, with 5 bases of the junction left unmatched.

This clonotype has a handful of counts. The chain joins TRBV28 to TRBJ1-6; D is uncertain. CDR3 length: 13 residues. The germline V and J ends were trimmed by 2 bases and 6 bases, with 5 bases remaining between them. Germline V gene lookup returns CDR1 MDHEN and CDR2 SYDVKM. CDR3 region: CASSLRGNSPLHF. In nucleotides, the CDR3 is TGTGCCAGCAGTTTACGTGGTAATTCACCCCTCCACTTT. The entire variable domain, with the rest obtained from reference TRBV28 and TRBJ1-6, is as follows: DVKVTQSSRYLVKRTGEKVFLECVQDMDHENMFWYRQDPGLGLRLIYFSYDVKMKEKGDIPEGYSVSREKKERFSLILESASTNQTSMYLCASSLRGNSPLHFGNGTRLTVT.

CDR3 sequence: CSPRRYTEAFF. In DNA form, the CDR3 reads TGCAGTCCCAGACGGTACACTGAAGCTTTCTTT. The chain links TRBV20-1 to TRBJ1-1; D is unresolved. CDR1 is DFQATT, CDR2 SNEGSKA, per germline (reference sequence). The germline V and J ends were trimmed by 8 bases and 3 bases, with 10 bases remaining between them. The CDR3 totals 11 residues.

This clonotype has at least ten counts. V is TRBV7-3 and J is TRBJ2-5; 8 nucleotides align to TRBD2. The germline gives CDR1 SGHTA, CDR2 FQGTGA. The length of the CDR3 is 18 residues. The V gene end was trimmed by 1 base and the J gene end by 1 base; junction bases not matched to a gene: 11. The chain's CDR3 is CASSLMALAAGGQETQYF. CDR3 nucleotides: TGTGCCAGCAGCTTAATGGCTTTGGCCGCGGGGGGCCAAGAGACCCAGTACTTC.

There are many counts of this clonotype. The V call is TRBV2, the J call TRBJ2-7; TRBD1 or TRBD2 may be the D gene (5 bases each). The CDR3 loop spans 14 amino acids. The germline V and J ends were trimmed by 6 bases and 1 base, with 13 bases remaining between them. The germline V gene has CDR1 SNHLY and CDR2 FYNNEI. The CDR3 here is CASSPPGRSYEQYF. DNA of the CDR3: TGTGCCAGCAGCCCCCCGGGACGGTCCTACGAGCAGTACTTC.